This T cell receptor (beta chain) comes out of a study of blood T cell repertoires in COVID-19. The CDR3 is 13 residues long. Germline values: CDR1 LGHNA, CDR2 YSLEER. The ends lost 1 base at V and 11 bases at J; junction bases unmatched: 3. Participants, roughly 18 to 90 years old, spanned around 26 US areas. Cohort 3 recovered donors had two negative PCRs, clearance, or symptom resolution. Original methodology: Using reference gene primer amplification, nucleated cell counts were estimated. Here immunoSEQ multiplex PCR was the method, and the copy in TCRdb shows in-frame clones only, minus some. V and J calls and clone size are copied from that table; D and trimming were computed from the DNA. This table holds 310,000 or so clones, over 75% found once.

This receptor was taken from a woman in her thirties who had recovered from COVID-19. The sample consisted of PBMCs or T cells enriched from blood (not recorded which). The gene calls are TRBV4-3 and TRBJ1-2, with 11 bases matching TRBD1. The CDR3 bases are TGCGCCAGCAGCCAAGGGACAGGGGGCAGATACACCTTC. Amino acid sequence: CASSQGTGGRYTF.